These 3 T cell receptor beta chains originate from one sample sequenced in a study of T-cell reconstitution after alpha-beta-depleted transplantation in children. TCRbeta library preparation incorporated unique molecular identifiers. Using its own MiXCR run on the PCR reads, TCRdb lists one record per CDR3 protein. The sample holds roughly 300,000 distinct CDR3 sequences, roughly 10% seen once. Sequencing was performed on peripheral blood, taken 180 days after TCRalphabeta/CD19-depleted stem cell transplant. These TCRs come from a male patient aged 2 to 10 who had a stem cell transplant for chronic granulomatous disease, so the T cells may come from the graft donor.

There are many counts of this clonotype. The chain employs TRBV18 and TRBJ1-1; the match to TRBD1 covers 11 bases. Germline loops: CDR1 KGHSH, CDR2 LQKENI. Losses at the gene ends were 2 bases for V and 11 bases for J; bases not matched to a gene: 10. The CDR3 contains 15 residues. CDR3 amino acids: CASSPRTGGAEPAFF. For the CDR3, the DNA is TGTGCCAGCTCACCAAGGACAGGGGGCGCTGAACCGGCTTTCTTT.

This clonotype was recorded many times. The V gene is TRBV11-2, the J gene TRBJ2-1, with 8 nucleotides matching TRBD2. The germline CDR1 and CDR2 sequences are SGHAT and FQNNGV. This CDR3 is built from 14 residues. V shed 6 bases, J shed 6 bases, and the junction held 7 bases outside the gene matches. The CDR3 nucleotides are TGTGCCAGCAGTACCCATCGGGGGGGCAATGAGCAGTTCTTC. Its translation is CASSTHRGGNEQFF. The entire variable domain, with the rest obtained from reference TRBV11-2 and TRBJ2-1, is as follows: EAGVAQSPRYKIIEKRQSVAFWCNPISGHATLYWYQQILGQGPKLLIQFQNNGVVDDSQLPKDRFSAERLKGVDSTLKIQPAKLEDSAVYLCASSTHRGGNEQFFGPGTRLTVL.

This clonotype has ten or more counts. The rearrangement links TRBV18 to TRBJ2-2, with D uncertain. V was trimmed by 3 bases and J by 2 bases, leaving 7 bases between them. This CDR3 has 14 residues. CDR1 is KGHSH, CDR2 LQKENI, per germline. The CDR3 sequence is CASSPLSNTGELFF. Here the CDR3 DNA reads TGTGCCAGCTCACCTCTATCTAACACCGGGGAGCTGTTTTTT.